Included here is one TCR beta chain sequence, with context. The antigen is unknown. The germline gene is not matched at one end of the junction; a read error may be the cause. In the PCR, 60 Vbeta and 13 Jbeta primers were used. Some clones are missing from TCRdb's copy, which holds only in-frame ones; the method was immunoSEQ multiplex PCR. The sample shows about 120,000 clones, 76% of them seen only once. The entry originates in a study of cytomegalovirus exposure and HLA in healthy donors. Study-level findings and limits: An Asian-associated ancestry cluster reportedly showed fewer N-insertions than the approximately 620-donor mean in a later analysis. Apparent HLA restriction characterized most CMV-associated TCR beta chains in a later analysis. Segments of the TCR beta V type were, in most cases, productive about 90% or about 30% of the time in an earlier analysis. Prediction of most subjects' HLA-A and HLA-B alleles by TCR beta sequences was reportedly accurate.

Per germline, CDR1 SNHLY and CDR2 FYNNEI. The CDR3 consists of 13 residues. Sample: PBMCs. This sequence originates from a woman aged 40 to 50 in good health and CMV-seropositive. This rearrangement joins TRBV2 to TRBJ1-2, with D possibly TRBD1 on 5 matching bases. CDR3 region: CASREGHNYGYTF. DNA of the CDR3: TGTGCCAGCAGGGAAGGACATAACTATGGCTACACCTTC.